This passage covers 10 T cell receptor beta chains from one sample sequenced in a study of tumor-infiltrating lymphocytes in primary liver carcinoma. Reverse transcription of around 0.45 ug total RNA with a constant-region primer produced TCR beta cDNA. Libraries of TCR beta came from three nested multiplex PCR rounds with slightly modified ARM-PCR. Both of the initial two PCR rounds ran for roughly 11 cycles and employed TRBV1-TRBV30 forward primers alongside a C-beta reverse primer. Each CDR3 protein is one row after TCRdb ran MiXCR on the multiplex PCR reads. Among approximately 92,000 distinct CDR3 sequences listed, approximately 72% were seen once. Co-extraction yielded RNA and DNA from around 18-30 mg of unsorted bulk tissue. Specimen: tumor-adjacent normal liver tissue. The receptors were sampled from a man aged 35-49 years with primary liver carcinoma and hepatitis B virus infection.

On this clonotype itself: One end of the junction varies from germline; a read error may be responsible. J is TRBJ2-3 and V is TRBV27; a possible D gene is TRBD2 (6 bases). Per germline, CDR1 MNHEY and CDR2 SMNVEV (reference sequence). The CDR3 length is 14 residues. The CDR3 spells CANSPGTGRDTQYF. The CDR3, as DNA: TGTGCCAACAGTCCCGGGACGGGGAGGGATACGCAGTATTTT.

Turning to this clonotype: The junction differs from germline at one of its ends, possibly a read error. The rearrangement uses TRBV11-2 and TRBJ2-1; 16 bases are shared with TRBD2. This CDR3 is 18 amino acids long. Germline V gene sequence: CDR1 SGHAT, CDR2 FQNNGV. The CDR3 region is CTSSLGGLAGGPYDEQFF. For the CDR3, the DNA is TGTACCAGCAGCTTAGGGGGACTAGCGGGAGGGCCCTACGATGAGCAGTTCTTC. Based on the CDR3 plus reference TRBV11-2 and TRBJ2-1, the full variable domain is EAGVAQSPRYKIIEKRQSVAFWCNPISGHATLYWYQQILGQGPKLLIQFQNNGVVDDSQLPKDRFSAERLKGVDSTLKIQPAKLEDSAVYLCTSSLGGLAGGPYDEQFFGPGTRLTVL.

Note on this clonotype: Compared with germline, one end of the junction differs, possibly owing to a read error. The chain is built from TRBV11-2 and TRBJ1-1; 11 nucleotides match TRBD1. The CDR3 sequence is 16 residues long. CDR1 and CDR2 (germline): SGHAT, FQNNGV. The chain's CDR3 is CASNFGTGGMNIEAFF. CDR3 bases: TGTGCCAGCAACTTCGGGACAGGGGGAATGAACATTGAAGCTTTCTTT. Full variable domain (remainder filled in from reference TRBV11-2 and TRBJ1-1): EAGVAQSPRYKIIEKRQSVAFWCNPISGHATLYWYQQILGQGPKLLIQFQNNGVVDDSQLPKDRFSAERLKGVDSTLKIQPAKLEDSAVYLCASNFGTGGMNIEAFFGQGTRLTVV.

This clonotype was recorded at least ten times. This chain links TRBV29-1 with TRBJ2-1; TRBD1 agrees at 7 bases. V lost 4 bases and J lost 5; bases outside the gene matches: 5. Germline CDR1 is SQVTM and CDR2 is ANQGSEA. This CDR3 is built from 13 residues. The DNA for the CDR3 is TGCAGCGTTGTAGGACAGGTCCACAATGAGCAGTTCTTC. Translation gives CSVVGQVHNEQFF.

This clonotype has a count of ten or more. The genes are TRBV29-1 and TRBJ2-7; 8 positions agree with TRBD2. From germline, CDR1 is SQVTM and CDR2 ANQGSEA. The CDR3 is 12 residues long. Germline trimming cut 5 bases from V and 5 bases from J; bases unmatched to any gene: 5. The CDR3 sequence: CSVYGRADEQYF. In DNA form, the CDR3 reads TGCAGCGTTTACGGGAGGGCGGACGAGCAGTACTTC.

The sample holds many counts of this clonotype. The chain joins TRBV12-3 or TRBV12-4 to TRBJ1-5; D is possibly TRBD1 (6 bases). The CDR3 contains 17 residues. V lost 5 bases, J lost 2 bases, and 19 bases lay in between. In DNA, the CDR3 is TGTGCCAGCAGTGAGGCAACAGGGCCGGCGGGCAATCAGCCCCAGCATTTT. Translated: CASSEATGPAGNQPQHF.

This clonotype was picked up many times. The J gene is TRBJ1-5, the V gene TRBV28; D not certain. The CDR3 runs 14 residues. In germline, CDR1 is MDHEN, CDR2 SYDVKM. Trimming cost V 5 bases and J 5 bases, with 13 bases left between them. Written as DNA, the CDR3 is TGTGCCAGCAGTCCTGACGGAAGCGATCAGCCCCAGCATTTT. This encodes CASSPDGSDQPQHF.

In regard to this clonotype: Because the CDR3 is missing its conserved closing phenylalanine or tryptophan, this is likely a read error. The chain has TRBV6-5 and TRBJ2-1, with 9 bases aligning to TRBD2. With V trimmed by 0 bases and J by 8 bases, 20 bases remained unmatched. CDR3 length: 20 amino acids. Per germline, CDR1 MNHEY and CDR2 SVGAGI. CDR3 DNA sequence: TGTGCCAGCAGTTACTCAATAGTACGCCTAGCGGGACGAAGGTATGATGAGCAGTTCCTC. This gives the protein CASSYSIVRLAGRRYDEQFL.

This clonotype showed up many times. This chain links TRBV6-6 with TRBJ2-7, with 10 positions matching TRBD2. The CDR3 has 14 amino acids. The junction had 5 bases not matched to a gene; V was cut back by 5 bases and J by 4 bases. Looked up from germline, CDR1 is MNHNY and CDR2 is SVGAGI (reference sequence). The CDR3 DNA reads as TGTGCCAGCAGTCCCGGGACTAGCGATTACGAGCAGTACTTC. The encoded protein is CASSPGTSDYEQYF.

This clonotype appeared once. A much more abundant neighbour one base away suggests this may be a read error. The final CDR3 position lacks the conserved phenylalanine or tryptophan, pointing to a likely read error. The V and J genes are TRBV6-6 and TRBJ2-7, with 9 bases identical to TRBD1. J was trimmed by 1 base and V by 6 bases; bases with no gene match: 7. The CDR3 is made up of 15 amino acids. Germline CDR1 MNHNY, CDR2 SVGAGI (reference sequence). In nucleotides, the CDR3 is TGTGCCAGCAGGGATCACGGGACAGGGTCCTACGAGCAGTACTTA. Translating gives CASRDHGTGSYEQYL.